The subject of this entry is one TCR beta chain. Here immunoSEQ multiplex PCR was the method, and the copy in TCRdb shows in-frame clones only, minus some. Of about 55,000 clones in the sample, more than 60% were seen once. This record belongs to a study of blood T cell repertoires in COVID-19. Across the study: Acute-phase and convalescent COVID-19 samples originated in the United States, Italy and Spain. T cells, B-cell-depleted T cells, or PBMCs provided the cDNA or gDNA that served as material.

V was cut by 1 base and J by 5 bases, with 9 bases left in between. Germline V gives CDR1 LGHDT, CDR2 YNNKEL (reference sequence). The CDR3 covers 14 residues. The sequenced sample consisted of peripheral blood. The TCR comes from a woman in her seventies with acute or convalescent COVID-19. This chain links TRBV3-1 (or the pseudogene TRBV3-2) with TRBJ1-3, with TRBD1 as a possible D gene (6 bases). For the CDR3, the DNA is TGTGCCAGCAGCCAAGGGGACACACGAAACACCATATATTTT. It specifies CASSQGDTRNTIYF.